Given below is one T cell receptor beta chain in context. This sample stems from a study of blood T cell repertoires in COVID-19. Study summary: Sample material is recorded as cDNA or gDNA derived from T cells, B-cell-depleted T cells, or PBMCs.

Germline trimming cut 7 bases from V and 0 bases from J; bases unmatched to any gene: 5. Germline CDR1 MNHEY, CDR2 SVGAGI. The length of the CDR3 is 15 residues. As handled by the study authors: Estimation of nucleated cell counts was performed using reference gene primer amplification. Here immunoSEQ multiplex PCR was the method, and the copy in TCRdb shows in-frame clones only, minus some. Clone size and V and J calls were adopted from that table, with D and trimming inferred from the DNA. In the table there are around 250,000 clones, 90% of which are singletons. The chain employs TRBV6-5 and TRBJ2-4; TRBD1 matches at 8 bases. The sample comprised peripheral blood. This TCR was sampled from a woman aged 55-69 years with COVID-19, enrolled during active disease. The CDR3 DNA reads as TGTGCCAGCACCGACAGGGGTCTAGCCAAAAACATTCAGTACTTC. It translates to CASTDRGLAKNIQYF.